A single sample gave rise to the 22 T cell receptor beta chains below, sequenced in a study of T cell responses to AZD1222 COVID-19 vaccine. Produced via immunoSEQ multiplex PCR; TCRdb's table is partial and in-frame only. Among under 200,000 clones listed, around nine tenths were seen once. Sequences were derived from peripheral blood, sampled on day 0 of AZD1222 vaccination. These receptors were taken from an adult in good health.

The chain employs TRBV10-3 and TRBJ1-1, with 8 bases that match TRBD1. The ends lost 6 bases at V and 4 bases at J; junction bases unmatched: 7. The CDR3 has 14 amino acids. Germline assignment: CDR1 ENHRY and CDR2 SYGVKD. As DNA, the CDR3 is TGTGCCATCAGGGGGGACAGGCAGGTCACTGAAGCTTTCTTT. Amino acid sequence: CAIRGDRQVTEAFF.

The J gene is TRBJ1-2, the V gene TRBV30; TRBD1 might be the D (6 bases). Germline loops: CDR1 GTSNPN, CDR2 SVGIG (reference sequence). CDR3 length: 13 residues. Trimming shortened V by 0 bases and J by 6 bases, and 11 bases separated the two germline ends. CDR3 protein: CAWSVGAVDGYTF. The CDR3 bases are TGTGCCTGGAGTGTGGGGGCAGTGGATGGCTACACCTTC.

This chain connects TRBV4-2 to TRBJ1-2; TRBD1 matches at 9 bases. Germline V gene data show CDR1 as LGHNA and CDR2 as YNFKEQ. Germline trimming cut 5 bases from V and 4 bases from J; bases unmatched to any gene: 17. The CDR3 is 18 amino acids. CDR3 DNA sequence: TGTGCCAGCAGCAAACCGGGACAGGGCATATCGTCGGGCTATGGCTACACCTTC. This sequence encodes CASSKPGQGISSGYGYTF.

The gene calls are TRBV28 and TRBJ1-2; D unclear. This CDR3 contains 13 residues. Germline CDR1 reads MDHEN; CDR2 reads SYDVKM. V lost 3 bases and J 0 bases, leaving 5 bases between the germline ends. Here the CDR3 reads CASSLRANYGYTF. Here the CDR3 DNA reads TGTGCCAGCAGTTTGCGAGCTAACTATGGCTACACCTTC.

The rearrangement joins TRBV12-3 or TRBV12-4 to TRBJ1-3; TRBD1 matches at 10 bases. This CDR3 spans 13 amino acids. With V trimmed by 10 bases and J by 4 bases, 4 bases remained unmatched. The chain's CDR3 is CATRQGAGNTIYF. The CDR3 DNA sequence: TGTGCCACCCGACAGGGGGCGGGAAACACCATATATTTT.

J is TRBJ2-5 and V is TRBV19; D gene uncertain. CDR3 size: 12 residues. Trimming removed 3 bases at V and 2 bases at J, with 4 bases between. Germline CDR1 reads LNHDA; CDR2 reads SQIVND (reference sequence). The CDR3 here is CASSIRQETQYF. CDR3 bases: TGTGCCAGTAGTATCAGACAAGAGACCCAGTACTTC.

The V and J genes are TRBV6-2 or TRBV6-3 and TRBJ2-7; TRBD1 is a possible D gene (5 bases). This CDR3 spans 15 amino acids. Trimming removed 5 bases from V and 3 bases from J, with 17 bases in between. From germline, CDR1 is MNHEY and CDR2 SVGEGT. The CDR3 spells CASSLSQVPSYEQYF. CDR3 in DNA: TGTGCCAGCAGTCTCTCACAGGTCCCGAGCTACGAGCAGTACTTC.

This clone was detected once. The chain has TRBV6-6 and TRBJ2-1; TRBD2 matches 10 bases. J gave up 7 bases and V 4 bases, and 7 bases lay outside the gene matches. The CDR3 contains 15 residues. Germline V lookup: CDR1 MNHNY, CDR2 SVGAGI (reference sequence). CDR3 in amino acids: CASSLERGGGNEQFF. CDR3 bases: TGTGCCAGCAGTTTGGAGCGGGGGGGCGGGAATGAGCAGTTCTTC.

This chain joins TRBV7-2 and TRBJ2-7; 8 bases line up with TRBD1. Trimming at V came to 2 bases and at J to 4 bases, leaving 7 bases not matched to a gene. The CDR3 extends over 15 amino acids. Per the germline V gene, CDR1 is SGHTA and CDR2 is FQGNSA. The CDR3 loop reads CASSLLGQDPYEQYF. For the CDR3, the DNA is TGTGCCAGCAGCTTACTGGGACAGGATCCTTACGAGCAGTACTTC.

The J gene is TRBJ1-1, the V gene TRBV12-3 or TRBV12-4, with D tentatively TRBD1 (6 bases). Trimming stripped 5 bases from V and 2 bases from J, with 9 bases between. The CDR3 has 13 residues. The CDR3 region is CASSVQGNTEAFF. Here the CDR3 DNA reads TGTGCCAGCAGTGTACAGGGAAACACTGAAGCTTTCTTT.

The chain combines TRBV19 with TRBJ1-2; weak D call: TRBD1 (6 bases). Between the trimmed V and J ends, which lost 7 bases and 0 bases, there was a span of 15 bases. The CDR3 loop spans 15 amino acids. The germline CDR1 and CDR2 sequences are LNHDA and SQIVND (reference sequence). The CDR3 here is CASNPDRRANYGYTF. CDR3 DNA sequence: TGTGCCAGTAATCCCGACAGGAGGGCTAACTATGGCTACACCTTC.

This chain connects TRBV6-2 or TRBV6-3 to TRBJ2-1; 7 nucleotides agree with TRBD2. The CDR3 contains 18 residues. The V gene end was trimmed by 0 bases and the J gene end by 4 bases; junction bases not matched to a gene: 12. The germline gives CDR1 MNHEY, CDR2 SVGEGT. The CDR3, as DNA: TGTGCCAGCAGTTACTCGATACTAGCGTCCTTATTATACAATGAGCAGTTCTTC. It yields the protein CASSYSILASLLYNEQFF.

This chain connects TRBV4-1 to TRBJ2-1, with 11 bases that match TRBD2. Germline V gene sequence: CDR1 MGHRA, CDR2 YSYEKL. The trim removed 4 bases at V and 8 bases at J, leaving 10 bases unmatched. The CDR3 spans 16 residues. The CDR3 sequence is CASSPLDSGGADEQFF. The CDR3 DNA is TGCGCCAGCAGCCCCCTGGATAGCGGGGGGGCCGATGAGCAGTTCTTC.

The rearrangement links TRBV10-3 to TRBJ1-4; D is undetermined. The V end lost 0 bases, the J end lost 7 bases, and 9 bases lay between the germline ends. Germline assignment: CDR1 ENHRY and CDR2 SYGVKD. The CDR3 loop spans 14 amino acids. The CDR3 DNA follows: TGTGCCATCAGTGAGTCAGGGCAGCCTGAAAAACTGTTTTTT. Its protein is CAISESGQPEKLFF.

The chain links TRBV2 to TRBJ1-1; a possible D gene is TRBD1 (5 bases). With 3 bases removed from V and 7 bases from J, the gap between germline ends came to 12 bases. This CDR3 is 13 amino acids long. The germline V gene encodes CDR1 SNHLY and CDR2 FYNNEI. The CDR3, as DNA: TGTGCCAGCAGTGACCCCTCGGGGGTTGAAGCTTTCTTT. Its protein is CASSDPSGVEAFF.

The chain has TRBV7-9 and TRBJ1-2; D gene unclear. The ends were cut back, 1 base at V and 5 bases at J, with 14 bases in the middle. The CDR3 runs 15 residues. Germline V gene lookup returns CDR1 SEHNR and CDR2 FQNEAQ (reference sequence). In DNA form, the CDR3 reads TGTGCCAGCAGCTTAGGGGTCCTTCCAACGTATGGCTACACCTTC. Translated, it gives CASSLGVLPTYGYTF. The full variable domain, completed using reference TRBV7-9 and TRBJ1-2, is DTGVSQNPRHKITKRGQNVTFRCDPISEHNRLYWYRQTLGQGPEFLTYFQNEAQLEKSRLLSDRFSAERPKGSFSTLEIQRTEQGDSAMYLCASSLGVLPTYGYTFGSGTRLTVV.

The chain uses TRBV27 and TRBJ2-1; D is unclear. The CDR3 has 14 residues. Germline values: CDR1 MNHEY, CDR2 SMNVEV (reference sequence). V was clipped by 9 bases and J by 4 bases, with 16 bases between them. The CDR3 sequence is CASRATQTYNEQFF. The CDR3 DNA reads TGTGCCAGTAGAGCGACCCAAACGTACAATGAGCAGTTCTTC.

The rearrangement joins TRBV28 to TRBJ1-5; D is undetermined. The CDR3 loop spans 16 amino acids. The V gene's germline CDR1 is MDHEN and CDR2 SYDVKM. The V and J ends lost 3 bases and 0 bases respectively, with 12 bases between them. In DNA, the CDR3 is TGTGCCAGCAGTTTCTTTAGGCGGGTTAGCAATCAGCCCCAGCATTTT. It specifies CASSFFRRVSNQPQHF.

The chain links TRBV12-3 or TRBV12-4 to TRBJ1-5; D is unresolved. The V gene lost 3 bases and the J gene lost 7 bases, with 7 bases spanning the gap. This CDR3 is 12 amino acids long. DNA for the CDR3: TGTGCCAGCAGTTTGGAGCAGCAGCCCCAGCATTTT. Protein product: CASSLEQQPQHF.

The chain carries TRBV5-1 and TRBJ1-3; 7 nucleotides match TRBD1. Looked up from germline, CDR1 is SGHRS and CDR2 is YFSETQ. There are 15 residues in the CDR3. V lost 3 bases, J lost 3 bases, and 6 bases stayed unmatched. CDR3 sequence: CASSSTGSGGNTIYF. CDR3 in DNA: TGCGCCAGCAGCTCGACAGGGTCGGGTGGAAACACCATATATTTT. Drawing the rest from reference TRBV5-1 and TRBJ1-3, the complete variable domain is KAGVTQTPRYLIKTRGQQVTLSCSPISGHRSVSWYQQTPGQGLQFLFEYFSETQRNKGNFPGRFSGRQFSNSRSEMNVSTLELGDSALYLCASSSTGSGGNTIYFGEGSWLTVV.

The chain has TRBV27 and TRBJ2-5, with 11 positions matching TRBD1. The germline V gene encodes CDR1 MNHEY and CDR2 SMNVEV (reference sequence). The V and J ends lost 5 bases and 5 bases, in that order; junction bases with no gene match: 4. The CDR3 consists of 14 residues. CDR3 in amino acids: CASSLRTGGETQYF. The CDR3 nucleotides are TGTGCCAGCAGTCTACGGACAGGGGGCGAGACCCAGTACTTC.

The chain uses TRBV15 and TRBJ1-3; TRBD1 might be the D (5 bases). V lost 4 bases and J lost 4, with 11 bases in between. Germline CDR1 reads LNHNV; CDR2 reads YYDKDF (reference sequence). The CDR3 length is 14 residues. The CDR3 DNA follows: TGTGCCACCAGCACCGCTTGGGGGGGAAACACCATATATTTT. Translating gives CATSTAWGGNTIYF.